This TCR beta chain originates from a study of shared clonotypes between healthy human individuals. Here immunoSEQ multiplex PCR was the method, and the copy in TCRdb shows in-frame clones only, minus some. The sample holds 950,000 to 1,100,000 clones, around three quarters seen once. Germline values: CDR1 SGHNT, CDR2 YENEEA. With 0 bases clipped from V and 3 bases from J, the junction kept 1 base outside the gene matches. The CDR3 extends over 14 amino acids. This clone was seen only a few times. Distinct nucleotide sequences in the sample also encode this CDR3. This sequence joins TRBV11-3 and TRBJ1-1; 7 bases are shared with TRBD1. Input material: memory CD4+ T cells from PBMCs. The sample's subset: CD45RA-negative fraction. This TCR was recovered from a man aged 18-30 years in good health. Some clones in this sample may be carry-over from other donors' samples. This CDR3 reads CASSLEGTDTEAFF. The DNA of the CDR3 is TGTGCCAGCAGCTTAGAGGGGACAGACACTGAAGCTTTCTTT.